One sample yielded the 28 T cell receptor beta chains listed below, sequenced in a study of cytomegalovirus exposure and HLA in healthy donors. The PCR employed 60 Vbeta primers together with 13 Jbeta primers. Generated by immunoSEQ multiplex PCR, the TCRdb table keeps only in-frame clones and is missing some. The profile shows about 160,000 clones, 65% to 85% of them singletons. Material: PBMCs. The receptors derive from a boy between 2 and 10 years old in good health and CMV-seronegative.

V and J are TRBV11-2 and TRBJ1-4, with TRBD1 matching 7 bases. With V trimmed by 5 bases and J by 8 bases, 11 bases remained unmatched. This CDR3 has 15 residues. The germline gives CDR1 SGHAT, CDR2 FQNNGV. The CDR3 region is CASSRPGQRREKLFF. The DNA for the CDR3 is TGTGCCAGCAGCCGACCGGGACAGCGTAGAGAAAAACTGTTTTTT.

The chain links TRBV5-4 to TRBJ2-2; 9 nucleotides agree with TRBD2. Per the germline V gene, CDR1 is SGHNT and CDR2 is YYREEE (reference sequence). J lost 5 bases, V lost 2 bases, and 7 bases had no gene match. This CDR3 contains 16 residues. DNA for the CDR3: TGTGCCAGCAGCTTAGGAGCGGGGGGTTGGACCGGGGAGCTGTTTTTT. Translation: CASSLGAGGWTGELFF.

CDR3 sequence (DNA): TGTGCCAGCGGACAGGAGACTAACACCGGGGAGCTGTTTTTT. It encodes CASGQETNTGELFF. The chain is built from TRBV7-9 and TRBJ2-2, with 7 positions matching TRBD1. This CDR3 has 14 residues. The V and J ends lost 8 bases and 2 bases, in that order; junction bases with no gene match: 5. Per germline, CDR1 SEHNR and CDR2 FQNEAQ (reference sequence).

CDR3 nucleotides: TGCAGTGCCGGAGGGTACACTGAAGCTTTCTTT. This translates into CSAGGYTEAFF. This chain joins TRBV20-1 and TRBJ1-1; D gene unclear. Trimming cost V 6 bases and J 3 bases, with 8 bases left between them. Germline assignment: CDR1 DFQATT and CDR2 SNEGSKA (reference sequence). CDR3 length: 11 amino acids.

The chain joins TRBV19 to TRBJ2-7, with D possibly matching TRBD2 (7 bases). The length of the CDR3 is 15 residues. The V gene lost 8 bases and the J gene lost 1 base, with 18 bases spanning the gap. Germline assignment: CDR1 LNHDA and CDR2 SQIVND (reference sequence). The CDR3 is CASPPRGALSYEQYV. CDR3 in DNA: TGTGCCAGTCCCCCACGGGGGGCGTTGTCCTACGAGCAGTACGTC.

This chain links TRBV2 with TRBJ2-1; 8 nucleotides agree with TRBD1. The CDR3 has 16 amino acids. Trimming cost V 6 bases and J 9 bases; bases outside gene matches: 16. Germline loops: CDR1 SNHLY, CDR2 FYNNEI. CDR3 loop: CASRFPTGGKSGEQFF. For the CDR3, the DNA is TGTGCCAGCAGATTCCCTACAGGGGGGAAGTCAGGTGAGCAGTTCTTC.

This chain links TRBV15 with TRBJ2-3; D not resolved. The CDR3 loop spans 17 amino acids. Germline CDR1 is LNHNV and CDR2 is YYDKDF (reference sequence). Trimming left V 0 bases short and J 0 bases short, with 13 bases between. CDR3 sequence: CATSRDSRVSSTDTQYF. The CDR3 DNA follows: TGTGCCACCAGCAGAGATTCCCGGGTATCTAGCACAGATACGCAGTATTTT.

The V and J genes are TRBV10-3 and TRBJ1-2; D is undetermined. CDR1 ENHRY and CDR2 SYGVKD come from the germline V gene. Trimming removed 3 bases from V and 6 bases from J, with 11 bases in between. CDR3 length: 13 residues. In DNA, the CDR3 is TGTGCCATCAGTGAACAACAGAGGGATGGCTACACCTTC. Protein product: CAISEQQRDGYTF.

This clone was seen a single time. The CDR3 loop is CASSRDTASEQFF. The DNA for the CDR3 is TGTGCCAGCAGCAGAGACACCGCCAGCGAGCAGTTCTTC. This chain joins TRBV7-7 and TRBJ2-1, with D unclear. V lost 5 bases and J 10 bases, leaving 15 bases between the germline ends. There are 13 residues in the CDR3. Per germline, CDR1 SSHAT and CDR2 FNYEAQ (reference sequence).

J is TRBJ2-7 and V is TRBV7-6, with 7 bases that match TRBD1. This CDR3 has 14 residues. Unmatched junction bases numbered 5, after V lost 1 base and J lost 5 bases. The germline V gene encodes CDR1 SGHVS and CDR2 FNYEAQ. The CDR3 loop reads CASSLEQGKDEQYF. For the CDR3, the DNA is TGTGCCAGCAGCTTAGAACAGGGGAAAGACGAGCAGTACTTC.

The chain recombines TRBV29-1 with TRBJ1-3, with D hard to call. Germline CDR1 is SQVTM and CDR2 is ANQGSEA. This CDR3 contains 11 residues. V lost 7 bases, J lost 2 bases, and 6 bases lay in between. The CDR3 nucleotides are TGCAGCGGACTAACTGGAAACACCATATATTTT. It is translated as CSGLTGNTIYF.

This sequence joins TRBV4-2 and TRBJ2-2, with a weak D call TRBD1 (5 bases). V was trimmed by 1 base and J by 0 bases, leaving 15 bases between them. CDR1 LGHNA and CDR2 YNFKEQ come from the germline V gene. This CDR3 is 18 amino acids long. The CDR3 protein is CASSQVQMGLANTGELFF. The CDR3 region has the DNA TGTGCCAGCAGCCAAGTGCAAATGGGGCTAGCGAACACCGGGGAGCTGTTTTTT.

This clone was observed once. The sample holds other DNA sequences that translate to the same CDR3. This sequence joins TRBV2 and TRBJ1-5, with unresolved D. The V and J ends lost 6 bases and 1 base respectively, with 4 bases between them. Germline values: CDR1 SNHLY, CDR2 FYNNEI. The CDR3 loop spans 12 amino acids. The CDR3 nucleotides read TGTGCCAGCAGCGAGAGCAATCAGCCCCAGCATTTT. This translates into CASSESNQPQHF.

The chain has TRBV4-1 and TRBJ1-4; unclear D gene. V lost 1 base and J lost 0, with 9 bases in between. CDR1 MGHRA and CDR2 YSYEKL come from the germline V gene. The CDR3 is made up of 16 amino acids. CDR3 amino acids: CASSQVTVSTNEKLFF. The CDR3 DNA is TGCGCCAGCAGCCAAGTCACGGTCTCAACTAATGAAAAACTGTTTTTT.

The chain links TRBV6-1 to TRBJ2-3; 9 bases align to TRBD1. Losses at the gene ends were 4 bases for V and 11 bases for J; bases not matched to a gene: 4. CDR1 is MNHNS, CDR2 SASEGT, per germline. The CDR3 length is 12 residues. The CDR3 is CASSATGGKQYF. The CDR3 nucleotides are TGTGCCAGCAGTGCAACAGGGGGCAAGCAGTATTTT.

The chain uses TRBV6-1 and TRBJ2-5; 7 nucleotides agree with TRBD1. Unmatched junction bases numbered 6, after V lost 6 bases and J lost 2 bases. CDR1 is MNHNS, CDR2 SASEGT, per germline. This CDR3 spans 14 amino acids. The chain's CDR3 is CASSWTGLQETQYF. Here the CDR3 DNA reads TGTGCCAGCAGCTGGACAGGTCTACAAGAGACCCAGTACTTC.

This rearrangement joins TRBV6-5 to TRBJ2-3, with D unresolved. Trimming removed 6 bases from V and 0 bases from J, with 13 bases in between. This CDR3 is built from 15 residues. Looked up from germline, CDR1 is MNHEY and CDR2 is SVGAGI. The CDR3 nucleotides read TGTGCCAGCAGCGTACAGCCCTCCAGCACAGATACGCAGTATTTT. This translates into CASSVQPSSTDTQYF.

This chain connects TRBV28 to TRBJ2-3; 9 bases match TRBD2. Germline trimming cut 5 bases from V and 0 bases from J; bases unmatched to any gene: 9. This CDR3 has 17 amino acids. From germline, CDR1 is MDHEN and CDR2 SYDVKM. CDR3 DNA sequence: TGTGCCAGCAGTCTCGAGCGGGGGGCTTCTAGCACAGATACGCAGTATTTT. Translated, it gives CASSLERGASSTDTQYF.

The chain uses TRBV6-6 and TRBJ2-3, with 7 bases lining up with TRBD2. The length of the CDR3 is 15 residues. The V segment lost 6 bases and the J segment 3 bases; nucleotides outside the gene matches: 9. Germline CDR1 MNHNY, CDR2 SVGAGI (reference sequence). The CDR3 sequence is CASSPWTRGTDTQYF. CDR3 bases: TGTGCCAGCAGCCCATGGACTAGGGGTACAGATACGCAGTATTTT.

The V call is TRBV5-5, the J call TRBJ1-2; D remains ambiguous. The CDR3 has 13 residues. The germline gives CDR1 SGHKS, CDR2 YYEKEE (reference sequence). V was pared by 1 base and J by 4 bases, with 8 bases between. CDR3 sequence reads: CASSLLGVYGYTF. CDR3 DNA: TGTGCCAGCAGCTTGCTAGGTGTCTATGGCTACACCTTC.

The V call is TRBV18, the J call TRBJ1-1, with a possible D match to TRBD1 (6 bases). Trimming shortened V by 5 bases and J by 2 bases, and 15 bases separated the two germline ends. CDR3 length equals 15 residues. Germline values: CDR1 KGHSH, CDR2 LQKENI. CDR3 DNA: TGTGCCAGCTCATTCGGACAGTTTGGAAACACTGAAGCTTTCTTT. Amino acid sequence: CASSFGQFGNTEAFF.

This chain joins TRBV29-1 and TRBJ2-7; maybe TRBD1 (5 bases). Trimming removed 2 bases from V and 3 bases from J, with 11 bases in between. CDR1 is SQVTM, CDR2 ANQGSEA, per germline. The CDR3 consists of 13 residues. In DNA form, the CDR3 reads TGCAGCGTTGAAACAGTGGGGCTCTACGAGCAGTACTTC. It specifies CSVETVGLYEQYF.

The chain employs TRBV30 and TRBJ1-3; D remains unclear. The CDR3 totals 14 residues. CDR1 and CDR2 (germline): GTSNPN, SVGIG (reference sequence). V shed 0 bases and J shed 0 bases, with 6 bases lying between them. CDR3 in amino acids: CAWSVGGSGNTIYF. The CDR3 DNA sequence: TGTGCCTGGAGTGTGGGAGGCTCTGGAAACACCATATATTTT. Together with reference TRBV30 and TRBJ1-3, the CDR3 gives the full variable domain: SQTIHQWPATLVQPVGSPLSLECTVEGTSNPNLYWYRQAAGRGLQLLFYSVGIGQISSEVPQNLSASRPQDRQFILSSKKLLLSDSGFYLCAWSVGGSGNTIYFGEGSWLTVV.

J is TRBJ2-3 and V is TRBV19, with D tentatively TRBD2 (7 bases). Trimming cost V 5 bases and J 5 bases, with 23 bases left between them. Germline V gene data show CDR1 as LNHDA and CDR2 as SQIVND (reference sequence). The CDR3 contains 17 residues. The CDR3: CASSDVWDRGGGDTQYF. The CDR3 DNA sequence: TGTGCCAGTAGTGACGTCTGGGATAGGGGGGGCGGAGATACGCAGTATTTT. The full variable domain, its missing parts supplied by reference TRBV19 and TRBJ2-3, is DGGITQSPKYLFRKEGQNVTLSCEQNLNHDAMYWYRQDPGQGLRLIYYSQIVNDFQKGDIAEGYSVSREKKESFPLTVTSAQKNPTAFYLCASSDVWDRGGGDTQYFGPGTRLTVL.

The chain recombines TRBV7-6 with TRBJ2-7, with D tentatively TRBD2 (5 bases). CDR1 and CDR2 (germline): SGHVS, FNYEAQ. The CDR3 consists of 15 residues. V was clipped by 5 bases and J by 4 bases, with 18 bases between them. This CDR3 is CASSPGVGQAYEQYF. The CDR3 nucleotides read TGTGCCAGCAGCCCCGGGGTTGGTCAGGCATACGAGCAGTACTTC.

Concerning this clone: The sample contains more than one DNA sequence encoding this CDR3. The V and J genes are TRBV4-3 and TRBJ1-2; possible D gene TRBD1, 6 bases. Per germline, CDR1 LGHNA and CDR2 YSLEER. This CDR3 has 13 amino acids. Between the trimmed V and J ends, which lost 0 bases and 8 bases, there was a span of 10 bases. CDR3 bases: TGCGCCAGCAGCCAAGACAGGGGCGGGGGCTACACCTTC. Protein sequence: CASSQDRGGGYTF.

The V and J genes are TRBV18 and TRBJ2-3; TRBD2 matches at 8 bases. CDR3 length: 15 amino acids. V trimming: 1 base; J trimming: 0 bases; junction bases outside the gene matches: 0. From germline, CDR1 is KGHSH and CDR2 LQKENI. The CDR3, as DNA: TGTGCCAGCTCACCACGCGGGGGGAGCACAGATACGCAGTATTTT. Amino acid sequence: CASSPRGGSTDTQYF.

The chain has TRBV5-6 and TRBJ2-5; a weak D match, TRBD2 (6 bases). The CDR3 is made up of 15 amino acids. The ends were cut back, 5 bases at V and 2 bases at J, with 16 bases in the middle. Germline V lookup: CDR1 SGHDT, CDR2 YYEEEE. The CDR3 DNA reads as TGTGCCAGCAGTTACCGACTAGGCCCACAAGAGACCCAGTACTTC. This sequence encodes CASSYRLGPQETQYF.